This TCR beta chain was captured in a study of cytomegalovirus exposure and HLA in healthy donors. PCR primers comprised 60 Vbeta and 13 Jbeta primers. Data came from immunoSEQ multiplex PCR; TCRdb stores just in-frame clones and leaves some out. Here the sample spans more than 95,000 clones, under 85% being singletons. Trimming took off 2 bases at V and 7 bases at J, with 7 bases between the two ends. The V gene's germline CDR1 is SGHRS and CDR2 YFSETQ. The CDR3 is 12 residues long. The rearrangement links TRBV5-1 to TRBJ2-1; unclear D gene. The specimen was PBMCs. The sequence was collected from a woman in her seventies in good health and CMV-seropositive. CDR3 residues: CASSFVLNEQFF. Written as DNA, the CDR3 is TGCGCCAGCAGCTTCGTTCTGAATGAGCAGTTCTTC.